The 27 T cell receptor beta chains below all came from one sample that was sequenced in a study of CD8+ T cells in alopecia areata. The sequencing template was cDNA reverse transcribed from extracted RNA. Sequencing used immunoSEQ multiplex PCR; TCRdb keeps in-frame clones, though not all of them. The sample yields more than 90,000 clones, 50% to 75% seen once. Specified treatment: oral pan-JAK inhibitor, 5-10 mg twice daily. The sequencing used CD8+ T cells sorted from blood, collected at week 4, from a patient treated with tofacitinib. These receptors were taken from a human donor with alopecia areata.

In the case of this clone: A far larger clone is just one base off, so this is likely a read error. V is TRBV23-1 and J is TRBJ2-3; no definite D call. TRBV23-1 is an ORF, with its function uncertain. Trimming left V 6 bases short and J 2 bases short, with 18 bases between. The CDR3 consists of 16 residues. CDR3 DNA: TGCGCCAGCAGCCAAGACCCGACAAGCCCCACAGATACGCAGTATTTT. This codes for CASSQDPTSPTDTQYF.

This sequence joins TRBV2 and TRBJ2-3, with 10 bases lining up with TRBD2. Trimming took 7 bases from V and 4 from J; bases not matched to a gene: 8. The CDR3 consists of 15 residues. Germline V gene lookup returns CDR1 SNHLY and CDR2 FYNNEI. The CDR3 nucleotides read TGTGCCAGCACCGAGGAAGCGGGAGGGTCAGATACGCAGTATTTT. Protein sequence: CASTEEAGGSDTQYF.

This clone was detected only once. The V and J genes are TRBV29-1 and TRBJ2-7; the match to TRBD1 covers 8 bases. The V gene's germline CDR1 is SQVTM and CDR2 ANQGSEA. The CDR3 has 14 amino acids. V shed 6 bases and J 2 bases; nucleotides not matched to a gene: 9. The CDR3 protein is CSVAGTGATYEQYF. The CDR3 DNA reads TGCAGCGTCGCCGGGACAGGAGCGACCTACGAGCAGTACTTC.

J is TRBJ2-7 and V is TRBV29-1; TRBD2 might be the D (6 bases). The CDR3 has 13 residues. Germline CDR1 SQVTM, CDR2 ANQGSEA. Trimming shortened V by 1 base and J by 2 bases, and 9 bases separated the two germline ends. CDR3 DNA sequence: TGCAGCGTTGAAGGGGACTCTCCCTACGAGCAGTACTTC. Translating it yields CSVEGDSPYEQYF.

This clone was detected once. This chain uses TRBV7-6 with TRBJ2-1; 10 bases map to TRBD1. Looked up from germline, CDR1 is SGHVS and CDR2 is FNYEAQ. Germline trimming cut 1 base from V and 6 bases from J; bases unmatched to any gene: 3. The CDR3 spans 15 residues. The CDR3 sequence: CASSLGDRGGNEQFF. The CDR3 DNA reads TGTGCCAGCAGCTTAGGGGACAGGGGAGGCAATGAGCAGTTCTTC.

This clone was picked up one time. The V call is TRBV7-2, the J call TRBJ2-3; 11 nucleotides match TRBD1. The trim removed 5 bases at V and 0 bases at J, leaving 4 bases unmatched. CDR1 SGHTA and CDR2 FQGNSA come from the germline V gene. The length of the CDR3 is 16 residues. CDR3 DNA sequence: TGTGCCAGCAGCGTAGGACAGGGGGCGAGCACAGATACGCAGTATTTT. As protein: CASSVGQGASTDTQYF.

The genes are TRBV5-4 and TRBJ2-7; D is uncertain. The CDR3 is 14 residues long. V was shortened by 5 bases and J by 1 base, with 13 bases between the two germline ends. Germline V gene lookup returns CDR1 SGHNT and CDR2 YYREEE (reference sequence). The CDR3 nucleotides read TGTGCCAGCAGTCCTGGGCTGGGATCCTACGAGCAGTACTTC. This codes for CASSPGLGSYEQYF.

The chain is built from TRBV9 and TRBJ2-3; maybe TRBD1 (6 bases). Trimming stripped 4 bases from V and 2 bases from J, with 17 bases between. CDR1 and CDR2 from the germline V gene are SGDLS and YYNGEE. The CDR3 sequence is 16 residues long. CDR3 in amino acids: CASSPLGGGVTDTQYF. DNA for the CDR3: TGTGCCAGCAGCCCCCTAGGGGGTGGGGTCACAGATACGCAGTATTTT.

This clone was recorded a few times. J is TRBJ2-4 and V is TRBV5-4; D gene ambiguous. The CDR3 has 13 residues. V shed 2 bases and J shed 8 bases, with 11 bases lying between them. The V gene's germline CDR1 is SGHNT and CDR2 YYREEE (reference sequence). The CDR3: CASSFRPEDIQYF. Written as DNA, the CDR3 is TGTGCCAGCAGCTTCCGGCCAGAGGACATTCAGTACTTC.

The chain carries TRBV30 and TRBJ1-1; D may be TRBD1 (5 bases). Germline V gives CDR1 GTSNPN, CDR2 SVGIG (reference sequence). V was cut by 5 bases and J by 2 bases, with 12 bases left in between. The CDR3 runs 13 residues. In DNA, the CDR3 is TGTGCCTGGGGCCTAACAGGAAACACTGAAGCTTTCTTT. Its translation: CAWGLTGNTEAFF.

This chain joins TRBV5-1 and TRBJ2-7, with 9 bases that match TRBD1. The CDR3 totals 14 residues. The V gene end was trimmed by 8 bases and the J gene end by 5 bases; junction bases not matched to a gene: 11. CDR1 and CDR2 (germline): SGHRS, YFSETQ. The DNA of the CDR3 is TGCGCCAGTCAAGACAGGGGGTCGGCCAACGAGCAGTACTTC. Protein sequence: CASQDRGSANEQYF. Using reference TRBV5-1 and TRBJ2-7 for the parts outside the CDR3, the full variable domain is KAGVTQTPRYLIKTRGQQVTLSCSPISGHRSVSWYQQTPGQGLQFLFEYFSETQRNKGNFPGRFSGRQFSNSRSEMNVSTLELGDSALYLCASQDRGSANEQYFGPGTRLTVT.

The V call is TRBV5-4, the J call TRBJ2-2, with 10 bases identical to TRBD2. From germline, CDR1 is SGHNT and CDR2 YYREEE (reference sequence). Losses at the gene ends were 1 base for V and 4 bases for J; bases not matched to a gene: 4. The CDR3 extends over 16 amino acids. The CDR3 sequence: CASSLLLAGITGELFF. The DNA of the CDR3 is TGTGCCAGCAGCTTGTTACTAGCGGGGATCACCGGGGAGCTGTTTTTT.

The J gene is TRBJ2-5, the V gene TRBV4-3; 10 nucleotides match TRBD1. CDR1 is LGHNA and CDR2 is YSLEER in the germline V gene. This CDR3 spans 14 amino acids. The trim removed 4 bases at V and 3 bases at J, leaving 2 bases unmatched. The chain's CDR3 is CASSLGTGEETQYF. In DNA form, the CDR3 reads TGCGCCAGCAGCCTTGGGACAGGGGAAGAGACCCAGTACTTC.

CDR3 loop: CASSLGVTSEAFF. CDR3 coding DNA: TGTGCCAGCAGCCTCGGGGTTACGTCTGAAGCTTTCTTT. The V gene is TRBV27, the J gene TRBJ1-1; unclear D gene. Per germline, CDR1 MNHEY and CDR2 SMNVEV (reference sequence). The V gene lost 6 bases and the J gene lost 6 bases, with 14 bases spanning the gap. CDR3 size: 13 residues.

The V gene is TRBV30, the J gene TRBJ2-7; D not certain. The CDR3 has 14 residues. CDR1 is GTSNPN, CDR2 SVGIG, per germline (reference sequence). Trimming shortened V by 1 base and J by 2 bases, and 12 bases separated the two germline ends. The CDR3 sequence: CAWSGGRVPYEQYF. DNA for the CDR3: TGTGCCTGGAGTGGGGGAAGGGTACCCTACGAGCAGTACTTC.

The chain recombines TRBV5-4 with TRBJ2-2; 9 positions match TRBD2. Germline V gives CDR1 SGHNT, CDR2 YYREEE (reference sequence). J gave up 4 bases and V 0 bases, and 4 bases lay outside the gene matches. The CDR3 contains 16 residues. In DNA form, the CDR3 reads TGTGCCAGCAGCTTGGAGGCGGGAGGGCCCACCGGGGAGCTGTTTTTT. Its protein is CASSLEAGGPTGELFF.

The chain carries TRBV13 and TRBJ2-5, with D possibly matching TRBD1 (6 bases). The germline V gene encodes CDR1 PRHDT and CDR2 FYEKMQ (reference sequence). CDR3 size: 13 residues. V was cut by 4 bases and J by 5 bases, with 11 bases left in between. CDR3 amino acids: CASSYTGMETQYF. Written as DNA, the CDR3 is TGTGCCAGCAGCTATACAGGGATGGAGACCCAGTACTTC.

V gene TRBV5-1 combines with J gene TRBJ1-2; D gene uncertain. Trimming removed 7 bases from V and 2 bases from J, with 9 bases in between. CDR1 is SGHRS and CDR2 is YFSETQ in the germline V gene. This CDR3 contains 12 residues. The CDR3 sequence is CASQDGNYGYTF. The CDR3 bases are TGCGCCAGCCAGGACGGAAACTATGGCTACACCTTC.

The rearrangement joins TRBV7-9 to TRBJ2-3; D may be TRBD2 (6 bases). V lost 1 base, J lost 2 bases, and 13 bases lay in between. This CDR3 is 16 amino acids long. Germline V gene lookup returns CDR1 SEHNR and CDR2 FQNEAQ (reference sequence). The CDR3 here is CASSLGRIAATDTQYF. CDR3 nucleotide sequence: TGTGCCAGCAGCTTAGGGAGAATAGCGGCCACAGATACGCAGTATTTT.

This clone was detected only a few times. The chain uses TRBV28 and TRBJ1-1; D call uncertain. CDR1 and CDR2 from the germline V gene are MDHEN and SYDVKM. The CDR3 runs to 12 residues. V was shortened by 6 bases and J by 5 bases, with 10 bases between the two germline ends. In DNA, the CDR3 is TGTGCCAGCAGGTCCCCCGTGACTGAAGCTTTCTTT. It codes for CASRSPVTEAFF.

Only a few counts were recorded for this clone. J is TRBJ2-3 and V is TRBV29-1; D may match TRBD1 or TRBD2 (5 bases each). With 6 bases removed from V and 6 bases from J, the gap between germline ends came to 16 bases. The CDR3 has 13 residues. Germline V gene sequence: CDR1 SQVTM, CDR2 ANQGSEA. CDR3 in amino acids: CSVPGPNSDTQYF. The CDR3 DNA follows: TGCAGCGTCCCGGGACCAAATTCGGATACGCAGTATTTT.

The chain recombines TRBV4-3 with TRBJ2-5; a possible D gene is TRBD1 (5 bases). Germline-derived CDR1 and CDR2 are LGHNA and YSLEER. V lost 4 bases and J lost 2, with 17 bases in between. The CDR3 loop spans 16 amino acids. CDR3 bases: TGCGCCAGCAGCCTTTCCAGGGTAGACATACAAGAGACCCAGTACTTC. Amino acids: CASSLSRVDIQETQYF.

The chain carries TRBV7-6 and TRBJ2-7; 7 bases match TRBD1. Trimming removed 1 base from V and 3 bases from J; junction bases left unmatched: 6. CDR3 length: 15 residues. The germline V gene has CDR1 SGHVS and CDR2 FNYEAQ. This chain's CDR3 is CASSLEDRDGYEQYF. CDR3 in DNA: TGTGCCAGCAGCTTAGAAGACAGGGACGGCTACGAGCAGTACTTC.

The chain combines TRBV5-1 with TRBJ2-5; D call uncertain. Trimming took 0 bases from V and 3 from J, leaving 9 bases between them. The CDR3 extends over 14 amino acids. CDR1 is SGHRS, CDR2 YFSETQ, per germline. The CDR3 bases are TGCGCCAGCAGCTTGGATCCCGTAGAAGAGACCCAGTACTTC. It codes for CASSLDPVEETQYF.

This clone has only a few counts. The rearrangement links TRBV19 to TRBJ2-7, with unresolved D. V was trimmed by 4 bases and J by 3 bases, leaving 16 bases between them. CDR3 length: 15 amino acids. Germline loops: CDR1 LNHDA, CDR2 SQIVND (reference sequence). In DNA form, the CDR3 reads TGTGCCAGTAGTACTTATGACACCAACAACTACGAGCAGTACTTC. Amino acids: CASSTYDTNNYEQYF.

This chain links TRBV11-2 with TRBJ1-1, with a tentative D call TRBD1 (6 bases). The V end lost 4 bases, the J end lost 0 bases, and 12 bases lay between the germline ends. The CDR3 contains 15 residues. In germline, CDR1 is SGHAT, CDR2 FQNNGV. CDR3 region: CASSSRTEMNTEAFF. CDR3 DNA: TGTGCCAGCAGCTCGCGGACAGAAATGAACACTGAAGCTTTCTTT.

This clone was counted a few times. The V call is TRBV29-1, the J call TRBJ2-6; TRBD1 aligns across 8 bases. The V and J ends lost 4 bases and 0 bases, in that order; junction bases with no gene match: 2. In germline, CDR1 is SQVTM, CDR2 ANQGSEA. The CDR3 consists of 15 residues. The CDR3 DNA reads TGCAGCGTTGCCAGGGGGCACTCTGGGGCCAACGTCCTGACTTTC. Translated, it gives CSVARGHSGANVLTF.